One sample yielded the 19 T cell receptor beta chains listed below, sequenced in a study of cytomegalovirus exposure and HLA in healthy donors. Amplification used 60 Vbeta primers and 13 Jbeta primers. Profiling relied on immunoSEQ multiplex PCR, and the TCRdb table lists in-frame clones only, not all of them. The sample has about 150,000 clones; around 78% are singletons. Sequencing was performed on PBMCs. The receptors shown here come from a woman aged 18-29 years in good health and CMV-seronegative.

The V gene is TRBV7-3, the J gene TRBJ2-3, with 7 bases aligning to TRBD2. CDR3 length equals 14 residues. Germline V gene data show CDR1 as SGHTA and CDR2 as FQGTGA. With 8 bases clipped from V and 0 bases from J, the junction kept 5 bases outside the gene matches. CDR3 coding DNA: TGTGCCAGCGCACGAGCGGGGAGCACAGATACGCAGTATTTT. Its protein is CASARAGSTDTQYF.

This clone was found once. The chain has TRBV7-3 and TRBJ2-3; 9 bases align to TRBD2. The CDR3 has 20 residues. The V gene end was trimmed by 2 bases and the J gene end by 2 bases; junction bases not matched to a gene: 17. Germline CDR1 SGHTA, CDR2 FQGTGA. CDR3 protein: CASSLFSPGPGLASTDTQYF. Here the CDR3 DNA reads TGTGCCAGCAGCTTATTCAGCCCTGGCCCGGGACTAGCTTCCACAGATACGCAGTATTTT.

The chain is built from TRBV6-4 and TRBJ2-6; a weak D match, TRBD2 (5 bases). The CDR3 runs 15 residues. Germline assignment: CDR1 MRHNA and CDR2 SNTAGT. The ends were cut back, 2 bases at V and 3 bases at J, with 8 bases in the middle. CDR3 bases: TGTGCCAGCAGTGACGCGGGTCGTGGGGCCAACGTCCTGACTTTC. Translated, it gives CASSDAGRGANVLTF.

The CDR3 DNA reads as TGCGCCAGCACCCGCGGTGGGGGGGGCTCCTACAATGAGCAGTTCTTC. Its translation: CASTRGGGGSYNEQFF. The chain links TRBV5-1 to TRBJ2-1; 7 positions match TRBD2. Germline loops: CDR1 SGHRS, CDR2 YFSETQ. V shed 6 bases and J 0 bases; nucleotides not matched to a gene: 9. This CDR3 comprises 16 residues.

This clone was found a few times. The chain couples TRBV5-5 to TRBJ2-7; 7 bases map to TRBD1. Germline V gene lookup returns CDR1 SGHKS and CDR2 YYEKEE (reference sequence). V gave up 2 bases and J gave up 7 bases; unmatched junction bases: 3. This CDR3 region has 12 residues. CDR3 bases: TGTGCCAGCAGCTTAGGGACAGAAGAGCAGTACTTC. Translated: CASSLGTEEQYF.

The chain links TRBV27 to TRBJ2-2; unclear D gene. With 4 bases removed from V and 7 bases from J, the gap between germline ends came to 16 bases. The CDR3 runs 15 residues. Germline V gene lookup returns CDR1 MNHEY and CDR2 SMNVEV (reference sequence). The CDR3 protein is CASSYDAVGYGELFF. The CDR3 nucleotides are TGTGCCAGCAGTTATGACGCGGTGGGTTACGGGGAGCTGTTTTTT.

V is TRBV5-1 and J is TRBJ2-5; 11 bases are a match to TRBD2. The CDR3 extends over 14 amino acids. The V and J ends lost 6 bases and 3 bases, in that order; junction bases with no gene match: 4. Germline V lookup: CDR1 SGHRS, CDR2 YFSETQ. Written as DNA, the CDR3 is TGCGCCAGCACCCTGACTAGCGGGAAAGAGACCCAGTACTTC. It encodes CASTLTSGKETQYF.

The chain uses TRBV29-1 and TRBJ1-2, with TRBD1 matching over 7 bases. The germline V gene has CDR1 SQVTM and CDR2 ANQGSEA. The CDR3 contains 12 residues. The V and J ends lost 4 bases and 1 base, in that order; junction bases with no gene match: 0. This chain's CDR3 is CSVGDSNYGYTF. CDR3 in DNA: TGCAGCGTTGGGGACAGTAACTATGGCTACACCTTC. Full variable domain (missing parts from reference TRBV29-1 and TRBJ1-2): SAVISQKPSRDICQRGTSLTIQCQVDSQVTMMFWYRQQPGQSLTLIATANQGSEATYESGFVIDKFPISRPNLTFSTLTVSNMSPEDSSIYLCSVGDSNYGYTFGSGTRLTVV.

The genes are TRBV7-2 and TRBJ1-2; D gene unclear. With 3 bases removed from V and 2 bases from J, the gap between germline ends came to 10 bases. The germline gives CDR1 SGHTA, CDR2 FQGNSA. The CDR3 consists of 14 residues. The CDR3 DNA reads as TGTGCCAGCAGCTTCCAAGCAACCAACTATGGCTACACCTTC. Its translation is CASSFQATNYGYTF. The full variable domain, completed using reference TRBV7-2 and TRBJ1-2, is GAGVSQSPSNKVTEKGKDVELRCDPISGHTALYWYRQSLGQGLEFLIYFQGNSAPDKSGLPSDRFSAERTGGSVSTLTIQRTQQEDSAVYLCASSFQATNYGYTFGSGTRLTVV.

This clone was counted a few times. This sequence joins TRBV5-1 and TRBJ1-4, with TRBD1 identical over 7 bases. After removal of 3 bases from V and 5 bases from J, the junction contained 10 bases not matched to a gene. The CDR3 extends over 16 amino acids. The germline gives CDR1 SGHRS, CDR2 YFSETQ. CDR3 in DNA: TGCGCCAGCAGCTCCATACCGGGACAGCTAAATGAAAAACTGTTTTTT. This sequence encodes CASSSIPGQLNEKLFF.

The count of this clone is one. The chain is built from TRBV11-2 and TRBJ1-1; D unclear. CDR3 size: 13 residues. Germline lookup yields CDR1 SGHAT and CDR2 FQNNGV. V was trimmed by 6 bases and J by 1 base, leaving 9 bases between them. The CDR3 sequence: CASRKQPNTEAFF. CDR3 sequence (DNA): TGTGCCAGCAGAAAACAGCCGAACACTGAAGCTTTCTTT.

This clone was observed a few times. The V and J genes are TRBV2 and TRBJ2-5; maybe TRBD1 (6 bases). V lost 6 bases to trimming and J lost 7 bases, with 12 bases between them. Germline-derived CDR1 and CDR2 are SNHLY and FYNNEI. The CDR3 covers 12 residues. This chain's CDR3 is CASSRQAGTQYF. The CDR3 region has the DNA TGTGCCAGCAGCCGACAGGCGGGGACCCAGTACTTC.

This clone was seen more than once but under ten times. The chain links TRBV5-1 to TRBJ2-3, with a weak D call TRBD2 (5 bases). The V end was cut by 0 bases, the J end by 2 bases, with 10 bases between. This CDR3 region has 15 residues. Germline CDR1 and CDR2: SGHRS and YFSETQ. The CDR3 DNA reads TGCGCCAGCAGCTTGGTGGGCGGGTTCACAGATACGCAGTATTTT. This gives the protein CASSLVGGFTDTQYF.

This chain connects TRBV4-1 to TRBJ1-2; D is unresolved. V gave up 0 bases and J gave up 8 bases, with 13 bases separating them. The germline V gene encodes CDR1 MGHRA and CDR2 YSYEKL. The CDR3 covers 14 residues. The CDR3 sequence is CASSQEGVPIGYTF. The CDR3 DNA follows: TGCGCCAGCAGCCAAGAGGGAGTGCCTATAGGCTACACCTTC.

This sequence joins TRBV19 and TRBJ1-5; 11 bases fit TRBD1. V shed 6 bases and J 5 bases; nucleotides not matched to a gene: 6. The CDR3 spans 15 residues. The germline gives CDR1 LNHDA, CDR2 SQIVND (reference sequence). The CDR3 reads CASRGTGGGDQPQHF. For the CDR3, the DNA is TGTGCCAGTAGGGGGACAGGGGGAGGGGATCAGCCCCAGCATTTT.

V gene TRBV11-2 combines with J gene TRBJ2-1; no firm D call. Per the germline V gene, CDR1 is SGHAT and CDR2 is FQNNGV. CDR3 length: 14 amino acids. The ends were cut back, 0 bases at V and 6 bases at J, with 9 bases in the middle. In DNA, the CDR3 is TGTGCCAGCAGCTTAGATCCCAGGCGCAATGAGCAGTTCTTC. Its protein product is CASSLDPRRNEQFF. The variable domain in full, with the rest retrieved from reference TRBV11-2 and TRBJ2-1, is EAGVAQSPRYKIIEKRQSVAFWCNPISGHATLYWYQQILGQGPKLLIQFQNNGVVDDSQLPKDRFSAERLKGVDSTLKIQPAKLEDSAVYLCASSLDPRRNEQFFGPGTRLTVL.

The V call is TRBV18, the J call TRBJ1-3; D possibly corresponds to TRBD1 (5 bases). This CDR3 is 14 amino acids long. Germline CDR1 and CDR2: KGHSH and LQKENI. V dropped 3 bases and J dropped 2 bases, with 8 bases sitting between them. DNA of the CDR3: TGTGCCAGCTCACCCGACAGCCCTGGAAACACCATATATTTT. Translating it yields CASSPDSPGNTIYF.

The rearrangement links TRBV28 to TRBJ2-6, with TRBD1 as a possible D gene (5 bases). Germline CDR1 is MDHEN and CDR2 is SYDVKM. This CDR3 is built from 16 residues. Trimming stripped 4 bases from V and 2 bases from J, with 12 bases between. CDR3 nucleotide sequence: TGTGCCAGCAGTTGGGGCCAGCTGACTGGGGCCAACGTCCTGACTTTC. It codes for CASSWGQLTGANVLTF.

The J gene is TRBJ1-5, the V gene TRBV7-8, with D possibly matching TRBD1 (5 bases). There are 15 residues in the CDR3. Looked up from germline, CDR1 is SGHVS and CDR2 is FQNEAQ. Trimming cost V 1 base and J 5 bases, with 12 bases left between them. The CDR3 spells CASSLVWSGYQPQHF. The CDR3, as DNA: TGTGCCAGCAGCTTAGTGTGGTCAGGGTATCAGCCCCAGCATTTT.